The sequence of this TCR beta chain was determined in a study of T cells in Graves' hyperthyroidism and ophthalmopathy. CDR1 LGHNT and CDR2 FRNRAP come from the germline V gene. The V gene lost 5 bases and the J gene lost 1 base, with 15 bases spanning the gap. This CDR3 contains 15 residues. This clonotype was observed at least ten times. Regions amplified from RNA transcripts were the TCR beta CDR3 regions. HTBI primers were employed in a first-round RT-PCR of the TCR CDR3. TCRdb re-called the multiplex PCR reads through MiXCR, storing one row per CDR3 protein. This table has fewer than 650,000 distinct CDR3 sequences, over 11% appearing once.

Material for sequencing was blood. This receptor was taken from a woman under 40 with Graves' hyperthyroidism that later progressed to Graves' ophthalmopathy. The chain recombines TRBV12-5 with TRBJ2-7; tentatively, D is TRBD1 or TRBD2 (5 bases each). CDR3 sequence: CASGEIGDGSYEQYF. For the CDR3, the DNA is TGTGCTAGTGGTGAGATAGGGGACGGATCCTACGAGCAGTACTTC.